This T cell receptor beta chain was obtained from a study of cytomegalovirus exposure and HLA in healthy donors. The wider study: Samples from HLA-typed donors yielded 65 million to 85 million unique TCRs in an early data release. Findings of the study overall: In a later analysis, TCR beta V- and J-gene trimming was associated with a missense DCLRE1C variant. Later work showed greater clonal expansion in HLA-associated TCR beta chains than in equally common others.

Remarks on this clone: Its antigen is as yet unknown.

The PCR contained 60 Vbeta and 13 Jbeta primers. Data came from immunoSEQ multiplex PCR; TCRdb stores just in-frame clones and leaves some out. There are more than 150,000 clones in the sample; roughly 80% occur only once, and more than 0.35% lies in the top ten. The TCR sequence derives from a boy between 2 and 10 years old in good health and CMV-seronegative. Specimen: PBMCs.

The CDR3 is CASSRQAIPNYGYTF. CDR3 coding DNA: TGTGCCAGTAGTAGGCAGGCGATTCCTAACTATGGCTACACCTTC. The chain uses TRBV19 and TRBJ1-2; D not certain. Per the germline V gene, CDR1 is LNHDA and CDR2 is SQIVND (reference sequence). This CDR3 comprises 15 residues. Between the trimmed V and J ends, which lost 4 bases and 0 bases, there was a span of 12 bases.